Following are 13 T cell receptor beta chains from one sample sequenced in a study of OX40 agonist ivuxolimab in advanced cancers. The data were produced by immunoSEQ multiplex PCR, yet TCRdb's version contains in-frame clones alone and is incomplete. The sample lists about 76,000 clones; 70% to 90% were seen once. Here the sequenced sample was CD4+ or CD8+ T cells sorted from blood, taken in a trial of the OX40 agonist ivuxolimab. These receptors were obtained from an adult with an advanced solid tumor such as melanoma, head and neck, liver or kidney cancer.

The chain uses TRBV10-2 and TRBJ2-1; 10 nucleotides agree with TRBD2. The CDR3 spans 15 residues. In germline, CDR1 is WSHSY, CDR2 SAAADI. Germline trimming cut 5 bases from V and 2 bases from J; bases unmatched to any gene: 3. CDR3 in DNA: TGCGCCAGCAGTTTCGGACTAGCGGCCTACAATGAGCAGTTCTTC. Amino acid sequence: CASSFGLAAYNEQFF.

The V and J genes are TRBV7-3 and TRBJ1-5; D gene unclear. CDR3 length: 17 amino acids. Germline V lookup: CDR1 SGHTA, CDR2 FQGTGA. V gave up 6 bases and J gave up 2 bases, with 20 bases separating them. The CDR3 region is CASRRRMRWDGNQPQHF. Here the CDR3 DNA reads TGTGCCAGCAGACGAAGGATGAGGTGGGATGGCAATCAGCCCCAGCATTTT.

Of note for this clone: At one of its ends the junction is not consistent with the germline gene, which may arise from a read error. The rearrangement joins TRBV7-7 to TRBJ2-7; TRBD1 aligns across 9 bases. CDR3 size: 15 residues. The germline gives CDR1 SSHAT, CDR2 FNYEAQ (reference sequence). The chain's CDR3 is CASSSTDRGSYEQYF. CDR3 nucleotide sequence: TGTGCTAGCAGCTCCACGGACAGGGGCTCCTACGAGCAGTACTTC.

This chain uses TRBV11-2 with TRBJ2-7; perhaps TRBD1 as D (6 bases). The germline V gene encodes CDR1 SGHAT and CDR2 FQNNGV. The CDR3 sequence is 15 residues long. V lost 2 bases and J lost 0, with 11 bases in between. The DNA for the CDR3 is TGTGCCAGCAGCTTATCGGCGGACAGCTCCTACGAGCAGTACTTC. It specifies CASSLSADSSYEQYF.

The chain carries TRBV10-3 and TRBJ2-1; D may be TRBD2 (6 bases). This CDR3 contains 12 residues. Germline CDR1 and CDR2: ENHRY and SYGVKD. Trimming removed 0 bases at V and 9 bases at J, with 6 bases between. CDR3 loop: CAISESGGEQFF. Here the CDR3 DNA reads TGTGCCATCAGTGAGTCCGGGGGTGAGCAGTTCTTC.

The chain combines TRBV27 with TRBJ2-3; weak D call: TRBD2 (5 bases). The V gene's germline CDR1 is MNHEY and CDR2 SMNVEV (reference sequence). CDR3 length: 14 residues. The ends were cut back, 5 bases at V and 7 bases at J, with 16 bases in the middle. The CDR3 spells CASSPQTGKNTQYF. The CDR3 coding sequence is TGTGCCAGCAGTCCCCAGACGGGAAAAAATACGCAGTATTTT.

V and J are TRBV5-4 and TRBJ2-1; TRBD2 agrees at 10 bases. There are 17 residues in the CDR3. The germline CDR1 and CDR2 sequences are SGHNT and YYREEE (reference sequence). V shed 4 bases, J shed 0 bases, and the junction held 7 bases outside the gene matches. The CDR3 coding sequence is TGTGCCAGCAGCCACGGACTAGCGGAGAGCTCCTACAATGAGCAGTTCTTC. Its protein is CASSHGLAESSYNEQFF.

The chain links TRBV29-1 to TRBJ1-1, with a possible D match to TRBD1 (6 bases). The V and J ends lost 3 bases and 4 bases respectively, with 12 bases between them. The CDR3 covers 13 residues. Per the germline V gene, CDR1 is SQVTM and CDR2 is ANQGSEA. CDR3 protein: CSVEGQGTTEAFF. CDR3 bases: TGCAGCGTTGAGGGGCAGGGGACCACTGAAGCTTTCTTT.

This clone was observed a few times. The chain combines TRBV19 with TRBJ1-1; D not resolved. The germline CDR1 and CDR2 sequences are LNHDA and SQIVND (reference sequence). The CDR3 has 11 residues. As DNA, the CDR3 is TGTGCAGCGGGTTGGAACACTGAAGCTTTCTTT. Protein: CAAGWNTEAFF.

V gene TRBV10-3 combines with J gene TRBJ2-1; TRBD2 aligns across 14 bases. The V gene's germline CDR1 is ENHRY and CDR2 SYGVKD. V shed 5 bases, J shed 7 bases, and the junction held 1 base outside the gene matches. This CDR3 contains 14 residues. The CDR3 sequence: CAISRLAGGNEQFF. The CDR3 coding sequence is TGTGCCATCAGTAGACTAGCGGGAGGGAATGAGCAGTTCTTC.

The V gene is TRBV6-5, the J gene TRBJ1-4; D not certain. CDR1 and CDR2 from the germline V gene are MNHEY and SVGAGI. The V and J ends lost 5 bases and 4 bases respectively, with 11 bases between them. This CDR3 contains 14 residues. DNA for the CDR3: TGTGCCAGCAGTCACCGGGCCTTTAATGAAAAACTGTTTTTT. It encodes CASSHRAFNEKLFF.

The chain uses TRBV5-5 and TRBJ2-2; 8 bases are shared with TRBD1. The ends lost 2 bases at V and 4 bases at J; junction bases unmatched: 7. The germline gives CDR1 SGHKS, CDR2 YYEKEE (reference sequence). The CDR3 loop spans 16 amino acids. The CDR3 sequence: CASSFEDRGVTGELFF. DNA of the CDR3: TGTGCCAGCAGCTTTGAAGACAGGGGAGTCACCGGGGAGCTGTTTTTT.

This clone was detected once. The chain carries TRBV7-8 and TRBJ2-7; either TRBD1 or TRBD2 may fit D (5 bases each). The CDR3 is made up of 14 amino acids. Per germline, CDR1 SGHVS and CDR2 FQNEAQ. Trimming stripped 3 bases from V and 4 bases from J, with 13 bases between. The CDR3: CASSFGTGRYEQYF. The CDR3 DNA follows: TGTGCCAGCAGCTTTGGAACGGGACGTTACGAGCAGTACTTC.